This T cell receptor beta chain was obtained from a study of blood T cell repertoires in COVID-19. About the research overall: There were acute and convalescent COVID-19 samples, and they came from the United States, Italy and Spain. The cDNA or gDNA used as material had been derived from T cells, B-cell-depleted T cells, or PBMCs.

At least ten counts were recorded for this clone. J lost 1 base, V lost 4 bases, and 6 bases had no gene match. CDR3 length: 17 residues. Germline V gene data show CDR1 as LGHDT and CDR2 as YNNKEL (reference sequence). Only in-frame clones appear in the TCRdb table, and some are missing; sequencing was by immunoSEQ multiplex PCR. The sample carries about 180,000 clones, under 85% recorded once. The sequencing sample was made of peripheral blood. The receptor's source is a woman aged 80 or older with acute or convalescent COVID-19. The J gene is TRBJ2-1, the V gene TRBV3-1 (or the pseudogene TRBV3-2); 11 positions match TRBD2. CDR3 nucleotide sequence: TGTGCCAGCAGCCTTTCCGTAGCGGGGGGGTCCTACAATGAGCAGTTCTTC. Amino acids: CASSLSVAGGSYNEQFF.